Below, 27 T cell receptor beta chains from the same sample are listed, as sequenced in a study of T-cell memory formation after mild COVID-19. TCRdb re-analysed the 5' RACE reads in MiXCR, keeping a single row per CDR3 protein. The sample consists of about 38,000 distinct CDR3 sequences, about 10% of them appearing once. The sequencing sample was made of PBMCs or a T cell subset sorted from them (not recorded which). The receptors were gathered from a man aged 18-30 years who had mild COVID-19 (a few samples of this study predate the infection). Cell type and time point are not known.

The sample holds many counts of this clonotype. The chain recombines TRBV11-2 with TRBJ1-1; unclear D gene. Trimming removed 5 bases from V and 1 base from J, with 11 bases in between. In germline, CDR1 is SGHAT, CDR2 FQNNGV. The CDR3 is made up of 14 amino acids. CDR3 DNA: TGTGCCAGCAGCCGAGACCCTGCGAACACTGAAGCTTTCTTT. Translating gives CASSRDPANTEAFF.

This clonotype was counted ten times or more. The chain couples TRBV7-2 to TRBJ2-7; 9 positions agree with TRBD1. The CDR3 is made up of 16 amino acids. Trimming cost V 1 base and J 6 bases; bases outside gene matches: 10. CDR1 and CDR2 (germline): SGHTA, FQGNSA. The CDR3 DNA reads TGTGCCAGCAGCTTAGAGGTTGGAAGGACAGGGGTCGAGCAGTACGTC. Encoded protein: CASSLEVGRTGVEQYV.

This clonotype appeared many times. The chain combines TRBV4-1 with TRBJ2-5, with D perhaps TRBD1 (5 bases). The germline V and J ends were trimmed by 0 bases and 2 bases, with 13 bases remaining between them. There are 16 residues in the CDR3. Germline loops: CDR1 MGHRA, CDR2 YSYEKL. CDR3 in DNA: TGCGCCAGCAGCCAAGATGTAGGGGCAGGACAAGAGACCCAGTACTTC. Amino acids: CASSQDVGAGQETQYF.

This clonotype was seen many times. V usage is TRBV7-2 and J usage is TRBJ2-1, with 15 bases that match TRBD2. Germline V gene sequence: CDR1 SGHTA, CDR2 FQGNSA. J was trimmed by 1 base and V by 5 bases; bases with no gene match: 6. CDR3 length equals 18 residues. The CDR3, as DNA: TGTGCCAGCAGCCGGGGACTAGCGGGGGGTGTGTCCTACAATGAGCAGTTCTTC. Its translation is CASSRGLAGGVSYNEQFF.

As to this clonotype: The junction differs from germline at one of its ends, possibly a read error. This sequence joins TRBV3-1 and TRBJ1-1, with D unresolved. Germline CDR1 and CDR2: LGHDT and YNNKEL (reference sequence). The CDR3 has 14 amino acids. CDR3 loop: CASSPRRVGTEAYF. CDR3 nucleotide sequence: TGTGCCAGCAGCCCACGGCGGGTAGGAACTGAAGCTTACTTT.

At least ten counts were recorded for this clonotype. V and J are TRBV10-3 and TRBJ1-1, with D maybe TRBD1 (6 bases). The germline V and J ends were trimmed by 0 bases and 0 bases, with 11 bases remaining between them. CDR1 is ENHRY, CDR2 SYGVKD, per germline. The CDR3 totals 16 residues. The CDR3 DNA sequence: TGTGCCATCAGTGAGTCGAGGACAGCATTGAACACTGAAGCTTTCTTT. Protein product: CAISESRTALNTEAFF.

This clonotype was counted a few times. The chain joins TRBV28 to TRBJ1-4; weak D call: TRBD1 (6 bases). This CDR3 region has 17 residues. The V and J ends lost 5 bases and 7 bases respectively, with 23 bases between them. Germline lookup yields CDR1 MDHEN and CDR2 SYDVKM. This CDR3 is CASSVPRGGTYGEKLFF. In nucleotides, the CDR3 is TGTGCCAGCAGTGTCCCCCGAGGGGGTACTTATGGTGAAAAACTGTTTTTT. Full variable domain (missing parts from reference TRBV28 and TRBJ1-4): DVKVTQSSRYLVKRTGEKVFLECVQDMDHENMFWYRQDPGLGLRLIYFSYDVKMKEKGDIPEGYSVSREKKERFSLILESASTNQTSMYLCASSVPRGGTYGEKLFFGSGTQLSVL.

This clonotype was counted many times. This sequence joins TRBV7-8 and TRBJ1-4, with a weak D call TRBD1 (6 bases). Germline CDR1 SGHVS, CDR2 FQNEAQ. V was cut by 5 bases and J by 11 bases, with 12 bases left in between. The CDR3 totals 12 residues. The CDR3 protein is CASSLDRYKLFF. The CDR3 bases are TGTGCCAGCAGCCTGGACAGATATAAACTGTTTTTT.

This clonotype was counted many times. V usage is TRBV20-1 and J usage is TRBJ1-4; D unresolved. Per the germline V gene, CDR1 is DFQATT and CDR2 is SNEGSKA (reference sequence). V was cut by 6 bases and J by 15 bases, with 17 bases left in between. The CDR3 spans 11 residues. The CDR3 sequence: CSAQPGGEVFF. Here the CDR3 DNA reads TGCAGTGCCCAACCGGGCGGGGAGGTGTTTTTT.

The chain carries TRBV27 and TRBJ2-7; D gene ambiguous. The V gene lost 5 bases and the J gene lost 6 bases, with 14 bases spanning the gap. Germline assignment: CDR1 MNHEY and CDR2 SMNVEV (reference sequence). This CDR3 has 13 residues. The CDR3 sequence: CASSPSPSREQYV. The CDR3 nucleotides read TGTGCCAGCAGTCCCAGCCCGTCCCGCGAGCAGTACGTC.

This clonotype was observed at least ten times. This rearrangement joins TRBV9 to TRBJ1-3; D not resolved. The V end was cut by 0 bases, the J end by 1 base, with 8 bases between. This CDR3 comprises 15 residues. Per the germline V gene, CDR1 is SGDLS and CDR2 is YYNGEE. For the CDR3, the DNA is TGTGCCAGCAGCGTAGGTACGGCATCTGGAAACACCATATATTTT. Its translation is CASSVGTASGNTIYF.

This clonotype was counted at least ten times. V and J are TRBV5-1 and TRBJ2-2, with D possibly being TRBD2 (5 bases). V lost 0 bases and J lost 5, with 11 bases in between. CDR1 SGHRS and CDR2 YFSETQ come from the germline V gene. The CDR3 sequence is 15 residues long. CDR3 sequence: CASSLAGSWTGELFF. The CDR3 DNA follows: TGCGCCAGCAGCTTGGCGGGGTCTTGGACCGGGGAGCTGTTTTTT.

The chain links TRBV7-2 to TRBJ2-1; TRBD2 aligns across 10 bases. The ends lost 5 bases at V and 2 bases at J; junction bases unmatched: 6. The germline CDR1 and CDR2 sequences are SGHTA and FQGNSA. The CDR3 runs to 16 residues. Written as DNA, the CDR3 is TGTGCCAGCAGCCTTAGGACTAGCGGTACCTACAATGAGCAGTTCTTC. This codes for CASSLRTSGTYNEQFF.

This clonotype was found many times. CDR3 DNA: TGTGCCAGCAGCTTAGGGGGACCGACAGATACGCAGTATTTT. As protein: CASSLGGPTDTQYF. This chain links TRBV7-3 with TRBJ2-3; perhaps D is TRBD1 or TRBD2 (5 bases each). Trimming took 2 bases from V and 3 from J, leaving 9 bases between them. Germline loops: CDR1 SGHTA, CDR2 FQGTGA. This CDR3 is 14 amino acids long.

The J gene is TRBJ2-3, the V gene TRBV12-3 or TRBV12-4; TRBD2 might be the D (5 bases). V was cut by 6 bases and J by 4 bases, with 11 bases left in between. The CDR3 length is 13 residues. The chain's CDR3 is CASSLGAADTQYF. For the CDR3, the DNA is TGTGCCAGCAGCTTGGGAGCGGCAGATACGCAGTATTTT.

At least ten counts were recorded for this clonotype. The chain combines TRBV6-1 with TRBJ1-2; D not certain. The CDR3 runs to 14 residues. V was trimmed by 3 bases and J by 0 bases, leaving 8 bases between them. CDR1 is MNHNS and CDR2 is SASEGT in the germline V gene. For the CDR3, the DNA is TGTGCCAGCAGTGAGTGGGAGCCTAACTATGGCTACACCTTC. Protein sequence: CASSEWEPNYGYTF.

The sample holds many counts of this clonotype. The rearrangement links TRBV5-1 to TRBJ2-5, with D possibly being TRBD2 (5 bases). Germline CDR1 and CDR2: SGHRS and YFSETQ. CDR3 length: 15 amino acids. Trimming removed 0 bases at V and 5 bases at J, with 14 bases between. CDR3 sequence: CASSLASRNEETQYF. The CDR3 region has the DNA TGCGCCAGCAGCTTGGCTAGCAGGAATGAGGAGACCCAGTACTTC.

This clonotype was counted at least ten times. In DNA, the CDR3 is TGCGCCAGCAGCCTTTCCGGGACAGGGGAAGATACGCAGTATTTT. Amino acid sequence: CASSLSGTGEDTQYF. The chain is built from TRBV5-1 and TRBJ2-3; 10 bases are shared with TRBD1. The ends lost 4 bases at V and 5 bases at J; junction bases unmatched: 7. Germline CDR1 is SGHRS and CDR2 is YFSETQ. The CDR3 is 15 amino acids. Drawing the rest from reference TRBV5-1 and TRBJ2-3, the complete variable domain is KAGVTQTPRYLIKTRGQQVTLSCSPISGHRSVSWYQQTPGQGLQFLFEYFSETQRNKGNFPGRFSGRQFSNSRSEMNVSTLELGDSALYLCASSLSGTGEDTQYFGPGTRLTVL.

The genes are TRBV6-6 and TRBJ1-2, with 8 nucleotides matching TRBD1. Germline trimming cut 11 bases from V and 5 bases from J; bases unmatched to any gene: 19. This CDR3 region has 16 residues. The germline gives CDR1 MNHNY, CDR2 SVGAGI (reference sequence). The CDR3 DNA reads as TGTGCCGGGGGCGGGGGACAGGAGAACTATCTTTATGGCTACACCTTC. Residues: CAGGGGQENYLYGYTF.

The table lists this clonotype with many counts. V is TRBV12-3 or TRBV12-4 and J is TRBJ2-2, with D possibly matching TRBD2 (6 bases). Trimming took off 0 bases at V and 2 bases at J, with 7 bases between the two ends. CDR3 length: 15 amino acids. CDR3 nucleotides: TGTGCCAGCAGTTTAGCCGGGGGTAACACCGGGGAGCTGTTTTTT. Its protein product is CASSLAGGNTGELFF.

In its sample, this clonotype was seen many times. The chain combines TRBV7-2 with TRBJ1-1, with D hard to call. The V gene's germline CDR1 is SGHTA and CDR2 FQGNSA. This CDR3 is 14 amino acids long. With 7 bases removed from V and 5 bases from J, the gap between germline ends came to 17 bases. The CDR3 DNA is TGTGCCAGCATCCCCGCGGGAGGGCGGACTGAAGCTTTCTTT. Its translation is CASIPAGGRTEAFF.

This clonotype was counted ten times or more. The chain uses TRBV4-2 and TRBJ2-6; 9 bases agree with TRBD1. Germline V gene sequence: CDR1 LGHNA, CDR2 YNFKEQ. The V gene end was trimmed by 3 bases and the J gene end by 1 base; junction bases not matched to a gene: 10. The CDR3 is 19 amino acids. The CDR3 nucleotides are TGTGCCAGCAGCCAGAACCCGGGACAGGGTCGTTCTGGGGCCAACGTCCTGACTTTC. Its translation is CASSQNPGQGRSGANVLTF.

This clonotype was seen ten or more times. The J gene is TRBJ2-3, the V gene TRBV16, with TRBD1 identical over 7 bases. CDR1 and CDR2 (germline): KGHSY, FQNENV. V gave up 0 bases and J gave up 2 bases; unmatched junction bases: 5. The CDR3 extends over 16 amino acids. For the CDR3, the DNA is TGTGCCAGCAGCCAATCCATAGGGGGCGTCACAGATACGCAGTATTTT. Translated, it gives CASSQSIGGVTDTQYF.

This clonotype was seen many times. The chain is built from TRBV7-2 and TRBJ1-6; 7 nucleotides align to TRBD1. With 4 bases clipped from V and 10 bases from J, the junction kept 7 bases outside the gene matches. The CDR3 spans 14 residues. Germline CDR1 and CDR2: SGHTA and FQGNSA. In DNA form, the CDR3 reads TGTGCCAGCAGCTCCCGACAGGGACAATCACCCCTCCACTTT. Its protein is CASSSRQGQSPLHF.

This clonotype was detected many times. The chain has TRBV5-1 and TRBJ2-1, with D tentatively TRBD2 (6 bases). The CDR3 covers 17 residues. The V end was cut by 5 bases, the J end by 2 bases, with 20 bases between. CDR1 and CDR2 from the germline V gene are SGHRS and YFSETQ. CDR3 DNA: TGCGCCAGCAGGGACCTGACCGGGACTCATACCTACAATGAGCAGTTCTTC. Amino acids: CASRDLTGTHTYNEQFF.

This clonotype was found many times. The rearrangement uses TRBV5-1 and TRBJ2-3; D is perhaps TRBD1 (5 bases). Germline V gene data show CDR1 as SGHRS and CDR2 as YFSETQ. V was clipped by 0 bases and J by 1 base, with 12 bases between them. This CDR3 is built from 16 residues. CDR3: CASSLAQVTGTDTQYF. The CDR3 DNA is TGCGCCAGCAGCTTGGCCCAGGTGACAGGCACAGATACGCAGTATTTT.

The chain has TRBV5-1 and TRBJ2-3; D may be TRBD2 (8 bases). Germline CDR1 reads SGHRS; CDR2 reads YFSETQ. The germline V and J ends were trimmed by 9 bases and 5 bases, with 22 bases remaining between them. This CDR3 has 15 residues. The chain's CDR3 is CATRVGGGTEDTQYF. The DNA of the CDR3 is TGCGCCACCCGTGTCGGCGGGGGGACAGAAGATACGCAGTATTTT.